This T cell receptor beta chain was sequenced in a study of response to subunit inactivated influenza vaccine. TCRdb fed the RT-PCR reads into MiXCR, producing one record per CDR3 protein. This sample yields 650,000 to 800,000 distinct CDR3 sequences, of which roughly 18% are seen a single time; 9.5% to 13% belongs to the top ten. V lost 5 bases and J 10 bases, leaving 14 bases between the germline ends. The CDR3 is made up of 12 amino acids. Germline CDR1 reads SEHNR; CDR2 reads FQNEAQ (reference sequence). Note on this clonotype: Its antigen is still unknown.

Study outcomes and limitations: Authors suggested few new T cells are recruited by each seasonal influenza vaccination.

This specimen consisted of PBMCs from blood, obtained about 5 days after vaccination. V gene TRBV7-9 combines with J gene TRBJ1-1; D ambiguous. The clonotype comes from a man over 45 who received an inactivated influenza vaccine. The CDR3 is CASSRPGNGAFF. The CDR3, as DNA: TGTGCCAGCAGCAGACCGGGGAACGGAGCTTTCTTT.